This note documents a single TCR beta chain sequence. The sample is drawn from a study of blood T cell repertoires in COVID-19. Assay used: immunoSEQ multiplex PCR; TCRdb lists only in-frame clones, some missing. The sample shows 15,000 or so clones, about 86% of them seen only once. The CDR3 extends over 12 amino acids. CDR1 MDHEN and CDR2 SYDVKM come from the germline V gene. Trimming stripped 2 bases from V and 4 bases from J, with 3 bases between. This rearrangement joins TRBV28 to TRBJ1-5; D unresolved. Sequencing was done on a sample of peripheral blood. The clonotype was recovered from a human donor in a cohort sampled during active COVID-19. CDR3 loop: CASSLLNQPQHF. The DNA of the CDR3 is TGTGCCAGCAGTTTACTAAATCAGCCCCAGCATTTT.